The present T cell receptor (beta chain) was sequenced within a study of blood T cell repertoires in COVID-19. Study as a whole: There were acute and convalescent COVID-19 samples, and they came from the United States, Italy and Spain. PBMCs, B-cell-depleted T cells, or T cells provided the cDNA or gDNA that made up the material.

The table came from immunoSEQ multiplex PCR; TCRdb's copy has only in-frame clones and leaves some out. The sample has 150,000 to 200,000 clones, about 83% seen once. Trimming shortened V by 8 bases and J by 0 bases, and 7 bases separated the two germline ends. CDR3 length: 12 amino acids. Sequenced input: peripheral blood. The TCR originated in a woman of 80 years or more with acute or convalescent COVID-19. This chain links TRBV12-3 or TRBV12-4 with TRBJ1-1; the D is unclear. The CDR3 DNA reads TGTGCCAGCTCAGGTATGAACACTGAAGCTTTCTTT. As protein: CASSGMNTEAFF.